The 20 T cell receptor beta chains in this list originate from one sample, sequenced in a study of OX40 agonist ivuxolimab in advanced cancers. Repertoires were generated with immunoSEQ multiplex PCR, while TCRdb's copy carries only in-frame clones and drops some. The data show tens of thousands of clones, around 80% seen once. The sample here was CD4+ or CD8+ T cells sorted from blood, taken in a trial of the OX40 agonist ivuxolimab. These receptors originate from an adult with an advanced solid tumor such as melanoma, head and neck, liver or kidney cancer.

The rearrangement uses TRBV6-5 and TRBJ2-2; D not resolved. The CDR3 is made up of 13 amino acids. With 1 base removed from V and 7 bases from J, the gap between germline ends came to 7 bases. CDR1 and CDR2 (germline): MNHEY, SVGAGI. CDR3 residues: CASSYFRDGELFF. The CDR3 coding sequence is TGTGCCAGCAGTTACTTTAGAGACGGGGAGCTGTTTTTT.

The chain recombines TRBV6-4 with TRBJ2-1, with TRBD2 identical over 10 bases. The V segment lost 4 bases and the J segment 2 bases; nucleotides outside the gene matches: 2. Germline CDR1 and CDR2: MRHNA and SNTAGT. CDR3 length: 15 residues. The DNA for the CDR3 is TGTGCCAGCAGTGTTAGCGGGGGGACCTACAATGAGCAGTTCTTC. Translation gives CASSVSGGTYNEQFF.

This rearrangement joins TRBV27 to TRBJ2-7, with TRBD2 as a possible D gene (5 bases). From germline, CDR1 is MNHEY and CDR2 SMNVEV (reference sequence). The CDR3 consists of 15 residues. V was clipped by 5 bases and J by 2 bases, with 16 bases between them. DNA for the CDR3: TGTGCCAGCAGTCCCCCAGGACTGGACCCCTACGAGCAGTACTTC. It is translated as CASSPPGLDPYEQYF.

This rearrangement joins TRBV19 to TRBJ2-1, with 11 bases fitting TRBD2. The CDR3 contains 15 residues. The J segment lost 7 bases and the V segment lost 3 bases, leaving 5 bases of the junction unmatched. Germline values: CDR1 LNHDA, CDR2 SQIVND (reference sequence). The DNA of the CDR3 is TGTGCCAGTAGTATTACTAGCGGGAGTGGGAATGAGCAGTTCTTC. It translates to CASSITSGSGNEQFF.

This clone showed up just once. The V gene is TRBV28, the J gene TRBJ2-7; perhaps TRBD1 as D (7 bases). The V gene lost 3 bases and the J gene lost 6 bases, with 18 bases spanning the gap. The CDR3 contains 15 residues. CDR1 and CDR2 (germline): MDHEN, SYDVKM. The CDR3 DNA is TGTGCCAGCAGTTTCGCAGGGGGGCCGACCCCCGAGCAGTACTTC. Its protein product is CASSFAGGPTPEQYF.

The chain recombines TRBV7-9 with TRBJ1-5, with D unresolved. The germline V and J ends were trimmed by 7 bases and 9 bases, with 13 bases remaining between them. The CDR3 runs 12 residues. CDR1 and CDR2 from the germline V gene are SEHNR and FQNEAQ (reference sequence). CDR3 in amino acids: CASTLGDWPQHF. In nucleotides, the CDR3 is TGTGCCAGCACCTTGGGTGACTGGCCCCAGCATTTT.

V is TRBV6-1 and J is TRBJ1-5, with 8 bases identical to TRBD1. This CDR3 is 12 amino acids long. J was trimmed by 6 bases and V by 10 bases; bases with no gene match: 5. The V gene's germline CDR1 is MNHNS and CDR2 SASEGT. The CDR3 spells CATQTGVQPQHF. The CDR3 DNA is TGTGCCACCCAGACAGGGGTTCAGCCCCAGCATTTT.

This clone appeared a single time. The chain combines TRBV28 with TRBJ2-7, with D perhaps TRBD2 (5 bases). Germline V CDR1 and CDR2: MDHEN, SYDVKM. V lost 2 bases and J lost 2, with 10 bases in between. This CDR3 has 14 amino acids. This chain's CDR3 is CASSLMSGPYEQYF. CDR3 DNA: TGTGCCAGCAGTTTAATGAGCGGCCCCTACGAGCAGTACTTC.

This chain links TRBV11-2 with TRBJ2-7; 11 bases align to TRBD2. Germline CDR1 reads SGHAT; CDR2 reads FQNNGV. Germline trimming cut 5 bases from V and 2 bases from J; bases unmatched to any gene: 11. CDR3 length: 17 amino acids. The CDR3 spells CASSKTSGTSGTYEQYF. The DNA of the CDR3 is TGTGCCAGCAGCAAAACCTCCGGGACTAGCGGTACCTACGAGCAGTACTTC.

This chain links TRBV28 with TRBJ1-4, with a tentative D call TRBD1 (6 bases). Trimming removed 4 bases at V and 4 bases at J, with 16 bases between. CDR1 and CDR2 from the germline V gene are MDHEN and SYDVKM. The CDR3 loop spans 16 amino acids. The CDR3 DNA is TGTGCCAGCAGTTCAGCCGAGACAGGACTTAATGAAAAACTGTTTTTT. This sequence encodes CASSSAETGLNEKLFF.

V and J are TRBV7-2 and TRBJ1-2; D is possibly TRBD1 (6 bases). Germline V gene data show CDR1 as SGHTA and CDR2 as FQGNSA. This CDR3 is built from 14 residues. Trimming removed 8 bases from V and 4 bases from J, with 17 bases in between. CDR3 DNA sequence: TGTGCCAGCTCATTGGGGACACCAGCCTATGGCTACACCTTC. Its protein is CASSLGTPAYGYTF.

The genes are TRBV29-1 and TRBJ2-3, with 8 positions matching TRBD2. The V segment lost 4 bases and the J segment 2 bases; nucleotides outside the gene matches: 5. The CDR3 has 14 amino acids. CDR1 SQVTM and CDR2 ANQGSEA come from the germline V gene. The CDR3 reads CSVVRGGYTDTQYF. The CDR3 DNA is TGCAGCGTTGTTCGGGGGGGCTACACAGATACGCAGTATTTT.

The CDR3 is CASSPGQGSSPLHF. The CDR3 DNA reads as TGCGCCAGCAGCCCGGGACAGGGTAGTTCACCCCTCCACTTT. V gene TRBV5-1 combines with J gene TRBJ1-6; 9 bases line up with TRBD1. Germline CDR1 is SGHRS and CDR2 is YFSETQ. V dropped 4 bases and J dropped 9; count of bases not matched to a gene: 5. The length of the CDR3 is 14 residues. Full variable domain (outside the CDR3, taken from reference TRBV5-1 and TRBJ1-6): KAGVTQTPRYLIKTRGQQVTLSCSPISGHRSVSWYQQTPGQGLQFLFEYFSETQRNKGNFPGRFSGRQFSNSRSEMNVSTLELGDSALYLCASSPGQGSSPLHFGNGTRLTVT.

The chain uses TRBV5-4 and TRBJ2-2, with 10 nucleotides matching TRBD1. J lost 4 bases, V lost 0 bases, and 3 bases had no gene match. Germline V lookup: CDR1 SGHNT, CDR2 YYREEE (reference sequence). The length of the CDR3 is 16 residues. The CDR3 region is CASSLVGQGITGELFF. The CDR3 nucleotides read TGTGCCAGCAGCTTGGTGGGACAGGGGATCACCGGGGAGCTGTTTTTT.

This chain links TRBV7-9 with TRBJ2-5; the D is unclear. The CDR3 runs to 12 residues. Looked up from germline, CDR1 is SEHNR and CDR2 is FQNEAQ (reference sequence). V was pared by 2 bases and J by 4 bases, with 5 bases between. CDR3 in DNA: TGTGCCAGCAGCTTATTGGCAGAGACCCAGTACTTC. Its protein is CASSLLAETQYF.

This chain connects TRBV9 to TRBJ2-5; 9 bases map to TRBD1. The CDR3 sequence is 18 residues long. V lost 0 bases to trimming and J lost 5 bases; unmatched junction nucleotides: 14. The germline CDR1 and CDR2 sequences are SGDLS and YYNGEE. The CDR3 sequence: CASSVGSLGTGSFETQYF. The CDR3 region has the DNA TGTGCCAGCAGCGTAGGATCCCTTGGGACAGGGAGCTTCGAGACCCAGTACTTC.

The V call is TRBV11-2, the J call TRBJ2-7; TRBD1 is a possible D gene (6 bases). Germline loops: CDR1 SGHAT, CDR2 FQNNGV. The CDR3 has 13 residues. Trimming stripped 4 bases from V and 2 bases from J, with 9 bases between. CDR3 DNA: TGTGCCAGCAGCTCGGCAGGGGCCTACGAGCAGTACTTC. Amino acids: CASSSAGAYEQYF.

The genes are TRBV5-6 and TRBJ2-7; D perhaps matches TRBD2 (5 bases). CDR3 length equals 15 residues. Trimming stripped 4 bases from V and 4 bases from J, with 18 bases between. CDR1 and CDR2 from the germline V gene are SGHDT and YYEEEE. The CDR3 region has the DNA TGTGCCAGCAGCCCCTTGGGGAGCGGAATATACGAGCAGTACTTC. Amino acids: CASSPLGSGIYEQYF.

The J gene is TRBJ1-3, the V gene TRBV9; tentatively, D is TRBD1 (5 bases). This CDR3 comprises 15 residues. The V gene lost 3 bases and the J gene lost 1 base, with 11 bases spanning the gap. Germline V CDR1 and CDR2: SGDLS, YYNGEE. The CDR3 DNA reads as TGTGCCAGCAGCGCTTCGACAGATTCTGGAAACACCATATATTTT. Protein sequence: CASSASTDSGNTIYF.

The V gene is TRBV27, the J gene TRBJ2-7, with D possibly being TRBD1 or TRBD2 (5 bases each). Trimming shortened V by 6 bases and J by 0 bases, and 15 bases separated the two germline ends. This CDR3 has 15 residues. The germline CDR1 and CDR2 sequences are MNHEY and SMNVEV (reference sequence). CDR3 residues: CASRAGAAPSYEQYF. The CDR3 coding sequence is TGTGCCAGCAGAGCCGGGGCAGCACCCTCCTACGAGCAGTACTTC.